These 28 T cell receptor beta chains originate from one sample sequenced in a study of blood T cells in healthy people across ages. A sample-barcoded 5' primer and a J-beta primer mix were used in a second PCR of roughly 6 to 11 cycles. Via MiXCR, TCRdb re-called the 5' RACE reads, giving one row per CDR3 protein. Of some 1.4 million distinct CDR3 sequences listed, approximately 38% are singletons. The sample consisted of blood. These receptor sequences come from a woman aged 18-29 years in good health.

CDR3 DNA sequence: TGCGCCAGCAGCTTGACTCCTTACACAGATACGCAGTATTTT. Protein product: CASSLTPYTDTQYF. This chain connects TRBV5-1 to TRBJ2-3; D is undetermined. From germline, CDR1 is SGHRS and CDR2 YFSETQ. Trimming cost V 1 base and J 2 bases, with 8 bases left between them. This CDR3 comprises 14 residues.

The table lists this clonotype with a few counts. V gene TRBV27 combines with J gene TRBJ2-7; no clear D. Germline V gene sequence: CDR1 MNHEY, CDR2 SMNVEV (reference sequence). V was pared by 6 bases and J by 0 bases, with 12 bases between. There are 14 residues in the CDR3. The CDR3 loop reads CASSVDHFSYEQYF. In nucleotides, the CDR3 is TGTGCCAGCAGCGTCGACCATTTCTCCTACGAGCAGTACTTC.

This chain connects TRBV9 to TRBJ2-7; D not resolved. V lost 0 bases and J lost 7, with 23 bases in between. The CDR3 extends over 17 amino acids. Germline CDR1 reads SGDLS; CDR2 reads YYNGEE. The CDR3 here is CASSVDTRKSSYNEQYF. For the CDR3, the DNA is TGTGCCAGCAGCGTAGATACTCGAAAAAGCTCCTACAATGAGCAGTACTTC.

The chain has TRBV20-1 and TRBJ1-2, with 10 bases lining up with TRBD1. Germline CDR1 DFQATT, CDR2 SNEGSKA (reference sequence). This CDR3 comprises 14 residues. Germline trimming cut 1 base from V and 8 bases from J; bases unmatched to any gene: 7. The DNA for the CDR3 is TGCAGTGCTAGAGTTGGGACAGGGGATGTGGGCTACACCTTC. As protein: CSARVGTGDVGYTF.

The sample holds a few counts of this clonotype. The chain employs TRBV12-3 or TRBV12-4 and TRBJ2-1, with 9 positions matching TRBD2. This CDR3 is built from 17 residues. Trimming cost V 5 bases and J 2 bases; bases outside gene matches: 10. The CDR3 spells CASSPGRGGATYNEQFF. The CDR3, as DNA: TGTGCCAGCAGTCCGGGGCGCGGGGGGGCAACCTACAATGAGCAGTTCTTC.

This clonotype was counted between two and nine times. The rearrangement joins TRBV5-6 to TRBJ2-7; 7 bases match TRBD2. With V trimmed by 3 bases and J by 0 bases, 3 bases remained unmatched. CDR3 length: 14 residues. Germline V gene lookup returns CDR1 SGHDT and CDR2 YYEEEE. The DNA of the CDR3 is TGTGCCAGCAGCTCGGGGGGATTCTCCTACGAGCAGTACTTC. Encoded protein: CASSSGGFSYEQYF.

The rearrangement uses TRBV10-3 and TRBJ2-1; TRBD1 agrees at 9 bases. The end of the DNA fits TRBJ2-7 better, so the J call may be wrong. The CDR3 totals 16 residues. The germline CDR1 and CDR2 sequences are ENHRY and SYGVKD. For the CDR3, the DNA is TGTGCCATCAGGGGAACTGGGACAGGGATGTACAATGAGCAGTACTTC. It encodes CAIRGTGTGMYNEQYF.

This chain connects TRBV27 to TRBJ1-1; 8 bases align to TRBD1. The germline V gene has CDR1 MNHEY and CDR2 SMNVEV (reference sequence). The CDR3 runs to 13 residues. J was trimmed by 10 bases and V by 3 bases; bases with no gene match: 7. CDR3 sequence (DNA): TGTGCCAGCAGTTTTTCAGGGGGCGATGGAGCTTTCTTT. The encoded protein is CASSFSGGDGAFF.

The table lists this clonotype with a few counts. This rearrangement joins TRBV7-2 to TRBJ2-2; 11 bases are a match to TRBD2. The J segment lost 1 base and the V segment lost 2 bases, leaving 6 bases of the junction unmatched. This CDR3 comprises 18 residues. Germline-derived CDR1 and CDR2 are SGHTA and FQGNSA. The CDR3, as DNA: TGTGCCAGCAGCTTAAGGGGTAGCGGGAGGGGGAACACCGGGGAGCTGTTTTTT. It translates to CASSLRGSGRGNTGELFF.

This CDR3 is CSGDTPGQGTQYF. The CDR3 DNA reads TGCAGTGGTGACACCCCGGGCCAGGGGACCCAGTACTTC. The chain employs TRBV20-1 and TRBJ2-5; maybe TRBD1 (5 bases). CDR1 and CDR2 from the germline V gene are DFQATT and SNEGSKA (reference sequence). This CDR3 contains 13 residues. V lost 7 bases, J lost 7 bases, and 19 bases lay in between.

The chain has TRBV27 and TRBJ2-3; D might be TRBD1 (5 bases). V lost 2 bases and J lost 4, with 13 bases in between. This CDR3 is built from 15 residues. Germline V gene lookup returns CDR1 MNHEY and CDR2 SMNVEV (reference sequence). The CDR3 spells CASSLNAGLADTQYF. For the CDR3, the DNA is TGTGCCAGCAGTTTAAATGCAGGGTTGGCAGATACGCAGTATTTT.

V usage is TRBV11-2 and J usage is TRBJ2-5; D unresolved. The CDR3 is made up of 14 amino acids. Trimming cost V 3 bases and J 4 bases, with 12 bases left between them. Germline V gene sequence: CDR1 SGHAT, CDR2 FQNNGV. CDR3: CASSLGLTRETQYF. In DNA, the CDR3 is TGTGCCAGCAGCTTGGGCCTCACCCGAGAGACCCAGTACTTC.

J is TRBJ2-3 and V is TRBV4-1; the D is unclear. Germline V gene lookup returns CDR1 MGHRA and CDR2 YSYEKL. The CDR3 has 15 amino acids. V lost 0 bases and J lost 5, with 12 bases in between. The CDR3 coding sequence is TGCGCCAGCAGCCAAGATTGGTATAGCCTAGATACGCAGTATTTT. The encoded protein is CASSQDWYSLDTQYF.

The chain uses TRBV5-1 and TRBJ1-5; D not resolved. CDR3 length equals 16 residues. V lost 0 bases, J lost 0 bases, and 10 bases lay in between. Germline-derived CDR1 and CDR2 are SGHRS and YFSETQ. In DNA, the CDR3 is TGCGCCAGCAGCTTGGTCGGCAGTTATAGCAATCAGCCCCAGCATTTT. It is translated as CASSLVGSYSNQPQHF. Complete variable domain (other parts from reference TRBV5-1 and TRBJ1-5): KAGVTQTPRYLIKTRGQQVTLSCSPISGHRSVSWYQQTPGQGLQFLFEYFSETQRNKGNFPGRFSGRQFSNSRSEMNVSTLELGDSALYLCASSLVGSYSNQPQHFGDGTRLSIL.

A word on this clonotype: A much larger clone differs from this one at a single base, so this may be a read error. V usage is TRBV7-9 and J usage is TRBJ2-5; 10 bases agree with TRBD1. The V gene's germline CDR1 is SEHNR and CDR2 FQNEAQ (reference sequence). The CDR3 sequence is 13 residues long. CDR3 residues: CTSSPGQGETQYF. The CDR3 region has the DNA TGTACCAGCAGCCCGGGACAGGGGGAGACCCAGTACTTC.

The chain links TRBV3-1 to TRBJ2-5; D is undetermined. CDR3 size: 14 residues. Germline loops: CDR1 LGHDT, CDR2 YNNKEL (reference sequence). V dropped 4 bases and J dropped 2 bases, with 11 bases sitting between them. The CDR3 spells CASSRTQVQETQYF. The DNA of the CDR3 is TGTGCCAGCAGCCGTACCCAGGTGCAAGAGACCCAGTACTTC.

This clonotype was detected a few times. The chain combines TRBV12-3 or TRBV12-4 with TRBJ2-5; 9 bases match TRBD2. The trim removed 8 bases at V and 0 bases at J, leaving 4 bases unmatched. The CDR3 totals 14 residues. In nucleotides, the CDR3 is TGTGCCAGCGAACTAGCGGGCAACCAAGAGACCCAGTACTTC. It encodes CASELAGNQETQYF.

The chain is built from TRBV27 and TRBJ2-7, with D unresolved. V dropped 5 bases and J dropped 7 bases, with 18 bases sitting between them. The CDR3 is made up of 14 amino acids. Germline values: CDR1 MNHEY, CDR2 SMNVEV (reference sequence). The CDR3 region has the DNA TGTGCCAGCAGTCCCGTCGATGGTATGGGAGAGCAGTACTTC. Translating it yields CASSPVDGMGEQYF.

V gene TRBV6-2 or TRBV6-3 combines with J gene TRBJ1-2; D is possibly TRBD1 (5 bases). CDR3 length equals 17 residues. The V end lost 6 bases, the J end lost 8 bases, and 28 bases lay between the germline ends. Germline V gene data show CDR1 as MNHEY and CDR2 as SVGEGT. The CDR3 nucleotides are TGTGCCAGCAGCCAACGGCCCGTAGGTAATCAGGGTGAAGGCTACACCTTC. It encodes CASSQRPVGNQGEGYTF.

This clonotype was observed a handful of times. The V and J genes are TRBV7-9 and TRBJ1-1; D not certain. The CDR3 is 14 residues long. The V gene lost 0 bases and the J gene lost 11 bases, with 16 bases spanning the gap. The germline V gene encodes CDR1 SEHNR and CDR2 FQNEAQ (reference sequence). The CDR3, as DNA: TGTGCCAGCAGCTTAGCGACTGTCGGGCATACGGCTTTCTTT. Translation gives CASSLATVGHTAFF.

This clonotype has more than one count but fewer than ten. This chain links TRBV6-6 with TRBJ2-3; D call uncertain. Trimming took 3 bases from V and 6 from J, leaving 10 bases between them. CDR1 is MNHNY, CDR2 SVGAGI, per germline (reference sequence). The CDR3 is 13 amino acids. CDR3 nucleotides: TGTGCCAGCAGTTATAGACCCACGGATACGCAGTATTTT. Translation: CASSYRPTDTQYF.

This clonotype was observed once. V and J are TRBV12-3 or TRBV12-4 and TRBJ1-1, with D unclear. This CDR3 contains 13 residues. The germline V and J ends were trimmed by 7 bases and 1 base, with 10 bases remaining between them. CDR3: CASISEANTEAFF. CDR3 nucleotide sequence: TGTGCCAGCATTAGTGAGGCGAACACTGAAGCTTTCTTT.

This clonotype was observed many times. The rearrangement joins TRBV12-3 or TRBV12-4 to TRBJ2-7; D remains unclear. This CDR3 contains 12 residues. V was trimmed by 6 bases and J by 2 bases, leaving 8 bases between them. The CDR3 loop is CASRNGAYEQYF. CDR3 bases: TGTGCCAGCAGGAACGGAGCCTACGAGCAGTACTTC.

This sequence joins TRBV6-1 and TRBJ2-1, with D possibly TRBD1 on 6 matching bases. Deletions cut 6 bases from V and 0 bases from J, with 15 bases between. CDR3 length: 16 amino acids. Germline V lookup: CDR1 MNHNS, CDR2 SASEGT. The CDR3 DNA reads TGTGCCAGCAGCAAAGCGCAGGGGTTCTCCTACAATGAGCAGTTCTTC. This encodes CASSKAQGFSYNEQFF.

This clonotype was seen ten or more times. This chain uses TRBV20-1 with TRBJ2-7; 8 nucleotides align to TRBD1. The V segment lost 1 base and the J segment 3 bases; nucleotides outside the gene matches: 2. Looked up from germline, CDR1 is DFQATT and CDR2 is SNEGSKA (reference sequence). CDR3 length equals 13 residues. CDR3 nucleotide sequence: TGCAGTGCTAGAGCAGGGGGCGACTACGAGCAGTACTTC. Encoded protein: CSARAGGDYEQYF.

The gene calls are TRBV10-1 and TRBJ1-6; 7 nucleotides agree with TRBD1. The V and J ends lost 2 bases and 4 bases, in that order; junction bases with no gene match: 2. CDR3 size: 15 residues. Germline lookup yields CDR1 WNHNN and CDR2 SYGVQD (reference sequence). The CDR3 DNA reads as TGCGCCAGCAGTGAGGCGACAGGGTATAATTCACCCCTCCACTTT. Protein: CASSEATGYNSPLHF.

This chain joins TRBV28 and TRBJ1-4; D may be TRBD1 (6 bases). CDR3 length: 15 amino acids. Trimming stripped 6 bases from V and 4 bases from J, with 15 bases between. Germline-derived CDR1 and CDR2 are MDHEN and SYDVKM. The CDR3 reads CASRHRDIDNEKLFF. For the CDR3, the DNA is TGTGCCAGCAGACACCGGGACATTGATAATGAAAAACTGTTTTTT. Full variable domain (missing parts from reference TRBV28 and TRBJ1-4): DVKVTQSSRYLVKRTGEKVFLECVQDMDHENMFWYRQDPGLGLRLIYFSYDVKMKEKGDIPEGYSVSREKKERFSLILESASTNQTSMYLCASRHRDIDNEKLFFGSGTQLSVL.

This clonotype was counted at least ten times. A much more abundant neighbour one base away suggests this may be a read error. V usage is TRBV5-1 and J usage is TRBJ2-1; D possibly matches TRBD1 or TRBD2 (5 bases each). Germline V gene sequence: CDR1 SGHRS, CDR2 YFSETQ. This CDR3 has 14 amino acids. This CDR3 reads CASSVSGGYNEQFF. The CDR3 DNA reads TGTGCCAGCAGCGTGAGTGGGGGCTACAATGAGCAGTTCTTC.